The sequence of this T cell receptor beta chain was determined in a study of cytotoxic CD8 clonotypes in ibrutinib-treated CLL. This CDR3 spans 13 amino acids. V lost 4 bases to trimming and J lost 5 bases, with 13 bases between them. Germline V gene sequence: CDR1 SGDLS, CDR2 YYNGEE. Some clones are missing from TCRdb's copy, which holds only in-frame ones; the method was immunoSEQ multiplex PCR. Of about 17,000 clones listed, about two thirds are singletons. The receptor comes from a human donor with chronic lymphocytic leukemia. V and J are TRBV9 and TRBJ2-7, with D possibly matching TRBD1 (5 bases). Sample: PBMCs, taken after 12 months of ibrutinib treatment. CDR3 sequence reads: CASSRGTAHEQYF. DNA of the CDR3: TGTGCCAGCAGCAGGGGTACAGCCCACGAGCAGTACTTC.